This T cell receptor (beta chain) was obtained from a study of spatial heterogeneity in lung cancer. Time point meaning: sample taken at primary tumor resection. No cell sorting; template was whole RNA from tumor, lung tissue or PBMC. The length of the CDR3 is 14 residues. Germline lookup yields CDR1 SQVTM and CDR2 ANQGSEA. With 3 bases clipped from V and 5 bases from J, the junction kept 10 bases outside the gene matches. TCRdb re-analysed the 5' RACE reads in MiXCR, keeping a single row per CDR3 protein. The repertoire consists of 40,000 to 45,000 distinct CDR3 sequences, with approximately 6.8% occurring once and the leading ten covering around 43%.

The gene calls are TRBV29-1 and TRBJ2-7; 7 nucleotides agree with TRBD2. Here the sequenced sample was PBMCs, taken at surgery. This TCR was sampled from a female donor with early-stage non-small cell lung cancer. The CDR3 region is CSVEGPGLRNEQYF. The CDR3 nucleotides are TGCAGCGTTGAGGGGCCGGGACTAAGGAACGAGCAGTACTTC.